These 5 T cell receptor beta chains were all obtained from the same sample, sequenced in a study of Graves' ophthalmopathy and Graves' hyperthyroidism. RNA transcripts served as template for amplifying TCR beta CDR3 sequences. Investigators did first-round RT-PCR with HTBI primers, then second-round multiplex PCR. TCRdb re-analysed the multiplex PCR reads in MiXCR, keeping a single row per CDR3 protein. The profile shows 580,000 or so distinct CDR3 sequences, about two fifths of them singletons. The sequenced sample consisted of peripheral blood or thyroid tissue (not recorded which). The source is an adult man with Graves' hyperthyroidism.

This clonotype came up a few times. The rearrangement uses TRBV5-1 and TRBJ1-4; possible D gene TRBD1, 6 bases. There are 15 residues in the CDR3. Germline V gene data show CDR1 as SGHRS and CDR2 as YFSETQ. Trimming took 0 bases from V and 8 from J, leaving 14 bases between them. CDR3 residues: CASSLVGGRSEKLFF. Written as DNA, the CDR3 is TGCGCCAGCAGCTTGGTAGGGGGGCGGTCGGAAAAACTGTTTTTT.

The chain employs TRBV19 and TRBJ2-2, with 7 nucleotides matching TRBD1. The germline V gene encodes CDR1 LNHDA and CDR2 SQIVND (reference sequence). The CDR3 sequence is 17 residues long. V dropped 6 bases and J dropped 0; count of bases not matched to a gene: 10. The CDR3: CASRSHLDRANTGELFF. CDR3 nucleotides: TGTGCCAGTAGGAGCCACCTCGACAGGGCGAACACCGGGGAGCTGTTTTTT.

The sample holds a few counts of this clonotype. The V and J genes are TRBV5-1 and TRBJ2-1; 10 nucleotides align to TRBD2. The V gene end was trimmed by 3 bases and the J gene end by 8 bases; junction bases not matched to a gene: 8. Germline V CDR1 and CDR2: SGHRS, YFSETQ. The CDR3 runs to 15 residues. The CDR3 is CASSSSGLAMDEQFF. The CDR3 nucleotides are TGCGCCAGCAGCTCTTCGGGACTAGCGATGGATGAGCAGTTCTTC.

This clonotype came up once. An end of the junction differs from the germline gene, which may be a read error. The gene calls are TRBV18 and TRBJ2-7; D remains ambiguous. The CDR3 covers 13 residues. Germline V CDR1 and CDR2: KGHSH, LQKENI. The CDR3 bases are TGTGCCAGCTCACCGACATCTACCTACGAGCAGCACTTC. Its protein product is CASSPTSTYEQHF.

The table lists this clonotype with a few counts. This rearrangement joins TRBV4-1 to TRBJ1-2, with D possibly matching TRBD1 (6 bases). CDR1 is MGHRA, CDR2 YSYEKL, per germline. The CDR3 consists of 13 residues. V lost 7 bases and J 4 bases, leaving 13 bases between the germline ends. The CDR3 loop reads CASKGGGPYGYTF. DNA for the CDR3: TGCGCCAGCAAGGGCGGGGGGCCCTATGGCTACACCTTC.